The source of this T cell receptor beta chain is a study of blood T cell repertoires in COVID-19. The wider study: Samples taken during acute and convalescent COVID-19 were collected in the United States, Italy and Spain.

Each recovered donor of Cohort 3 presented with two negative PCRs, clearance, or symptom resolution. In the authors' methods: Nucleated cell counts were estimated from reference gene primer amplification. Clones were read by immunoSEQ multiplex PCR, and TCRdb kept only the in-frame ones, dropping some. D and trimming were read from the DNA, whereas the V and J calls and clone size are those reported in that table. The profile shows approximately 390,000 clones, around nine tenths of them singletons. This CDR3 contains 15 residues. The germline gives CDR1 GTSNPN, CDR2 SVGIG (reference sequence). Trimming stripped 0 bases from V and 7 bases from J, with 13 bases between.

The sequence derives from a woman between 50 and 59 years old who had recovered from COVID-19. The sequencing sample was made of PBMCs or T cells enriched from blood (not recorded which). The rearrangement uses TRBV30 and TRBJ1-6, with TRBD1 as a possible D gene (5 bases). The CDR3 loop reads CAWSVRGLSNSPLHF. The CDR3 bases are TGTGCCTGGAGTGTACGGGGACTGAGCAATTCACCCCTCCACTTT.